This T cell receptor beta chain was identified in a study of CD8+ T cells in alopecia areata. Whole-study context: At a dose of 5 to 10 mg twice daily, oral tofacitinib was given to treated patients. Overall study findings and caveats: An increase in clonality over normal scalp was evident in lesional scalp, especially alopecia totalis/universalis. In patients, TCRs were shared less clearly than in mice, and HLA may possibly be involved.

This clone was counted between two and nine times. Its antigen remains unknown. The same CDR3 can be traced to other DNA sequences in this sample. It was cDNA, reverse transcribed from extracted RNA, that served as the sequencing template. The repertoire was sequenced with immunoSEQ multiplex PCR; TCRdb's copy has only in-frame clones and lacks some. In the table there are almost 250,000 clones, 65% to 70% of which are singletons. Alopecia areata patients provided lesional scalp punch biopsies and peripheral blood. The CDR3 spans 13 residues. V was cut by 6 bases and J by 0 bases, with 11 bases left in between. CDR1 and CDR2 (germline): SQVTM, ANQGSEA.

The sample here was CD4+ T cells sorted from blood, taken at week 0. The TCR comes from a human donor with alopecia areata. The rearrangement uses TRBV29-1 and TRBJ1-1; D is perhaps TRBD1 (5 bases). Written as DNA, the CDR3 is TGCAGCGTCGGGGGAGGGATGAACACTGAAGCTTTCTTT. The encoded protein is CSVGGGMNTEAFF.